This TCR beta chain derives from a study of shared clonotypes between healthy human individuals. Genomic DNA belonging to each subset was distributed in equal measure over several immunoSEQ plates. Sequencing was performed with immunoSEQ multiplex PCR; in TCRdb, only in-frame clones are kept and a portion is missing. The sample carries some 1,100,000 clones, about 80% recorded once. The CDR3 sequence is 16 residues long. This clone has only a few counts. This sequence was found in a man aged 18 to 29 in good health. Some clones in this sample may be carry-over from other donors' samples. Sequencing was done on a sample of memory CD4+ T cells from PBMCs. Subset described: CD45RA-negative fraction. This chain connects TRBV21-1 to TRBJ2-1; the D segment call TRBD1 is taken from the table without a DNA check. TRBV21-1 is marked as a pseudogene. CDR3 in amino acids: CASSSKGSVRGNEQFF. The DNA for the CDR3 is TGTGCCAGCAGCAGTAAAGGGTCGGTAAGGGGCAATGAGCAGTTCTTC.